This T cell receptor beta chain was found in a study of cytomegalovirus exposure and HLA in healthy donors. Study-wide findings and caveats: An analysis that came later showed most CMV-associated TCR beta chains appearing HLA-restricted.

As concerns this clone: Antigen unknown.

The PCR employed 60 Vbeta primers together with 13 Jbeta primers. This table comes from immunoSEQ multiplex PCR, and its TCRdb copy is limited to in-frame clones, with some not included. The repertoire holds under 200,000 clones, with approximately 11% as singletons. The clonotype comes from a man over 45 in good health and CMV-seropositive. Sequenced sample: PBMCs.

The CDR3 sequence is CAIRGLAGAHKFTDTQYF. The CDR3 bases are TGTGCCATCAGAGGACTAGCGGGGGCCCACAAATTCACAGATACGCAGTATTTT. The V call is TRBV10-3, the J call TRBJ2-3; 13 nucleotides agree with TRBD2. Trimming at V came to 6 bases and at J to 2 bases, leaving 11 bases not matched to a gene. Germline loops: CDR1 ENHRY, CDR2 SYGVKD. This CDR3 has 18 residues.